Included here is one T cell receptor (beta chain) sequence, with context. Only a few counts were recorded for this clone. Its antigen target is currently unknown. Per-nucleotide qualities are absent, and no much larger clonotype sits a single base away. The time point label of this sample denotes: human tissue collected at research (rapid) autopsy. Three non-HCT comparator patients with other cancers, who had at least five GI tract samples and no known GI disease at death, were retrospectively selected. Autopsy tissues, which were obtained after a median post-mortem interval of approximately 10 hours, included GI sites from esophagus to rectum, liver, skin and lymphoid organs including spleen. Each autopsy specimen was cut in two, with one portion flash-frozen in liquid nitrogen and the remainder formalin-fixed, and the outer muscle layers of GI specimens were removed. To extract genomic DNA from frozen tissues, either the Mag-Bind Blood & Tissue DNA HDQ 96 Kit on a Chemagic 360 or the DNeasy Blood & Tissue Kit was used. Because of concern about red blood cell contamination, the extracted DNA went through further purification with the Genomic DNA Clean & Concentrator-25 kit.

Trimming removed 9 bases from V and 0 bases from J, leaving 11 bases between the germline ends. Spanning cysteine to phenylalanine, the CDR3 consists of 13 amino acids. Just the 39-base CDR3 DNA is kept, in frame starting at base 1. For CDR1 and CDR2, the germline V gene (reference sequence) lists LNHDA and SQIVND. The data originate from a study of tissue T cells after allogeneic stem cell transplantation (dated by TCRdb to between 2021 and 2023). As for the study more broadly: For tissues with multiple samples, a pathologist reviewed H&E sections and gave sequencing priority to samples with histologically apparent lymphocytes. On the human side, the study was prospective and observational, with no blinding or randomization. Using research autopsies of patients with and without GVHD, plus mouse models of GVHD, the study profiled TCR beta repertoires across many tissues. What the research found in general, with its limitations: Sampling depth was acknowledged as a limitation, and the patient cohort was both small and clinically heterogeneous. Which tissue TCRs were alloreactive or antigen-specific was not determined in the study, and some clones might have been persisting host cells. Only a few T cell clones appeared in more than one patient, yet motif-based clustering showed tissue-specific repertoire signatures that were shared between patients. In both patients and mice, T cells from blood and spleen picked up only a limited part of the TCR repertoire that was detected in tissues. Within patients, how anatomically similar tissues were was a major factor shaping TCR repertoire composition, regardless of disease or transplant status. Blood samples were not available from the non-GVHD comparator patients.

To prepare the library, the immunoSEQ multiplex PCR assay was applied. TCRbeta CDR3 sequencing was performed at survey depth by Adaptive Biotechnologies, and CDR3 sequences, V/J genes, productive frequency and template counts were reported. Amplification of TCR beta CDR3 regions started from genomic DNA instead of RNA. The authors' analysis ran thus. Jensen-Shannon divergence was used to quantify pairwise repertoire overlap between tissues, with a value of 1 indicating complete divergence and a value of 0 indicating identical repertoires. Tissues were grouped by single-linkage agglomerative hierarchical clustering of pairwise JSD values, and the clustering results were shown as dendrograms. GLIPH2 was run on all patient samples with simulation_depth 1000, kmer_min_depth 3, cdr3_length_cutoff 8, keeping groups with more than two unique CDR3s. A standardized tissue-overlap score was calculated by extrapolating Jaccard GLIPH-group overlap across patients to a standard repertoire size of 1000 clones. To look at how diversity was associated with clinical or experimental variables, linear mixed-effect models were used, with tissue treated as a fixed effect and individual treated as a random effect. This is the immuneACCESS table as TCRdb keeps it, with only in-frame sequences that have V and J called. A part of the clones is gone; compared with another copy, unresolved V genes explain less than half, and the rest is unexplained. V and J calls plus clone size are reproduced from that table; the DNA served to infer D and trimming. Counted in this sample were about 12,000 clones; about 70% of them appeared once. The top ten hold 13% to 15% of the sample.

This sequence uses TRBV19 and TRBJ1-2; matching of 5 bases hints at TRBD1 as the D gene. The sample here was tissue from the right colon, taken at autopsy. This TCR came from a woman aged 18-49 years with breast cancer. The CDR3 is CASTRGSNYGYTF. The DNA sequence follows: TGTGCCAGCACACGGGGCTCTAACTATGGCTACACCTTC.